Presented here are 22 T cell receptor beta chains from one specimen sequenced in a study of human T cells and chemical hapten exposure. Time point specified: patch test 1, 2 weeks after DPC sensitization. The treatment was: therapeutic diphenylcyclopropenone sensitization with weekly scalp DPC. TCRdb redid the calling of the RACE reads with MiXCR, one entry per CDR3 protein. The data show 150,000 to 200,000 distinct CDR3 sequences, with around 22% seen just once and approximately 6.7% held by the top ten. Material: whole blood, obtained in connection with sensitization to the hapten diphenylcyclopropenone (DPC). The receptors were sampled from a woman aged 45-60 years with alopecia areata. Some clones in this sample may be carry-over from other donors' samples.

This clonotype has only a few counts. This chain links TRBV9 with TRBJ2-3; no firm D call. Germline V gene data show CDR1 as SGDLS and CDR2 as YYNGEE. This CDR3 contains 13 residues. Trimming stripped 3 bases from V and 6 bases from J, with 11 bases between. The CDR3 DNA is TGTGCCAGCAGCGCGAGCCTTATGGATACGCAGTATTTT. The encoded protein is CASSASLMDTQYF.

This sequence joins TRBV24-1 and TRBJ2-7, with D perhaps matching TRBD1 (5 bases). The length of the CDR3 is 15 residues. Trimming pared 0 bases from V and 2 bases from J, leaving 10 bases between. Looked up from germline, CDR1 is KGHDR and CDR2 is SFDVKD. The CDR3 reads CATSDLGARPYEQYF. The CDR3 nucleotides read TGTGCCACCAGTGATTTGGGGGCTAGACCCTACGAGCAGTACTTC.

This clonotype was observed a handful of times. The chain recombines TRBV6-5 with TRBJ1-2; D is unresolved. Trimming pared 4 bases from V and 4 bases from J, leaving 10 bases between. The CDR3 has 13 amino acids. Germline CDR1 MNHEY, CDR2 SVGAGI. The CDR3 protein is CASSSPKVYGYTF. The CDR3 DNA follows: TGTGCCAGCAGTTCTCCGAAGGTCTATGGCTACACCTTC.

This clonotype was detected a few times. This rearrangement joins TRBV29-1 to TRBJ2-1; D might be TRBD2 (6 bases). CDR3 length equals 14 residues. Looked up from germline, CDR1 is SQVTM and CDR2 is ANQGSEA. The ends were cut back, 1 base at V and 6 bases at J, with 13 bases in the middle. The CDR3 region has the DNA TGCAGCGTTGAAGCTTGGCGGGACCGCAATGAGCAGTTCTTC. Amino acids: CSVEAWRDRNEQFF.

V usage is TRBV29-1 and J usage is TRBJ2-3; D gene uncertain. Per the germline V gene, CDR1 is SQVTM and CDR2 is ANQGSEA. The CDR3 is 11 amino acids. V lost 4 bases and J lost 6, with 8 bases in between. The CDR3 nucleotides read TGCAGCGTTGTGGGTGAGGATACGCAGTATTTT. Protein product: CSVVGEDTQYF.

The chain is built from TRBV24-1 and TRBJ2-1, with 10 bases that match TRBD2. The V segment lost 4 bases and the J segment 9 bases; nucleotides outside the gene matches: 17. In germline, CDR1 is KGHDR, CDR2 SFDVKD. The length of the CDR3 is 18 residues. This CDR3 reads CATSEDPPGAGGLGEQFF. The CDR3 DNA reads TGTGCCACCAGTGAGGACCCCCCGGGAGCGGGAGGGCTGGGTGAGCAGTTCTTC.

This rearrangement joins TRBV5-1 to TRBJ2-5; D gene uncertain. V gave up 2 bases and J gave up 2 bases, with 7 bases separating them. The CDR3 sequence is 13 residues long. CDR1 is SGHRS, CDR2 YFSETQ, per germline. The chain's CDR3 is CASSFDQQETQYF. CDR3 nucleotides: TGCGCCAGCAGCTTCGATCAACAAGAGACCCAGTACTTC.

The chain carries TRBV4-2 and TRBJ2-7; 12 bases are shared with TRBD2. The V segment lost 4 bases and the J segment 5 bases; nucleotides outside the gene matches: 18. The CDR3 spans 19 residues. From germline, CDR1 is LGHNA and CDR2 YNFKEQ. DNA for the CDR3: TGTGCCAGCAGCCCCATGACTGGCTTACTAGCGGGAGGTCAGCACGAGCAGTACTTC. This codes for CASSPMTGLLAGGQHEQYF.

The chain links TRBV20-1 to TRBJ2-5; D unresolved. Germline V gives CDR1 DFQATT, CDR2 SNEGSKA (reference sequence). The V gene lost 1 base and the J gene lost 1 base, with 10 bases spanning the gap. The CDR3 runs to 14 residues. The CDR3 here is CSARAGLPQETQYF. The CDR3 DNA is TGCAGTGCTAGAGCCGGCCTACCCCAAGAGACCCAGTACTTC.

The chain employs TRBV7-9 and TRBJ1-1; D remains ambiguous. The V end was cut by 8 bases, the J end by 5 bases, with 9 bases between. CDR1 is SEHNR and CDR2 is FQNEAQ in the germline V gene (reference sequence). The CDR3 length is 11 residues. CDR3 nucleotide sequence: TGTGCCAGCTCAAATTCAACTGAAGCTTTCTTT. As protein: CASSNSTEAFF.

CDR3 bases: TGCAGCGTTGGAATGAATGGGCAAGAGACCCAGTACTTC. This translates into CSVGMNGQETQYF. The V and J genes are TRBV29-1 and TRBJ2-5; D call uncertain. CDR1 and CDR2 from the germline V gene are SQVTM and ANQGSEA. Deletions cut 4 bases from V and 2 bases from J, with 11 bases between. The CDR3 contains 13 residues.

DNA of the CDR3: TGTGCCAGCAGCTTTGCACAGGGGTACCAAGAGACCCAGTACTTC. It codes for CASSFAQGYQETQYF. The chain uses TRBV7-2 and TRBJ2-5, with TRBD1 matching over 7 bases. Germline V CDR1 and CDR2: SGHTA, FQGNSA. The CDR3 loop spans 15 amino acids. V lost 3 bases to trimming and J lost 0 bases; unmatched junction nucleotides: 4.

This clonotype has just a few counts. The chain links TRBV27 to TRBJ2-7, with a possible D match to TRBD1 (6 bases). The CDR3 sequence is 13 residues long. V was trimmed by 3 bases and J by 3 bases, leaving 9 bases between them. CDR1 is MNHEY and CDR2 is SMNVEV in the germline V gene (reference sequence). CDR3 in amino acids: CASSFQGHYEQYF. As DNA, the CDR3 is TGTGCCAGCAGTTTCCAGGGACACTACGAGCAGTACTTC.

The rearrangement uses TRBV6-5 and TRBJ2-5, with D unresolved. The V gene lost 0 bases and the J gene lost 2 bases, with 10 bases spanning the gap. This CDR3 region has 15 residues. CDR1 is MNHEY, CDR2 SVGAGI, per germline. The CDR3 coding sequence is TGTGCCAGCAGTTACTCGAGAGGCAATCAAGAGACCCAGTACTTC. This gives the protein CASSYSRGNQETQYF.

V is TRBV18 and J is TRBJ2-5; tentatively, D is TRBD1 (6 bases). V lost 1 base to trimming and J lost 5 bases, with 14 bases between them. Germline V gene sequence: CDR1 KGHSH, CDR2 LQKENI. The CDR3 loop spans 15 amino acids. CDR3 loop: CASSPRAMGAETQYF. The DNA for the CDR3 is TGTGCCAGCTCACCACGCGCGATGGGGGCCGAGACCCAGTACTTC.

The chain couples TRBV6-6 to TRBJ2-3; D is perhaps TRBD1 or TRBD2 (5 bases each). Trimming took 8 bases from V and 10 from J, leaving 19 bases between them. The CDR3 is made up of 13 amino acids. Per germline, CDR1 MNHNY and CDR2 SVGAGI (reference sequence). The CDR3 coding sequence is TGTGCCAGCGGCGTAACGTATAGGGACCCGCAGTATTTT. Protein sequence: CASGVTYRDPQYF.

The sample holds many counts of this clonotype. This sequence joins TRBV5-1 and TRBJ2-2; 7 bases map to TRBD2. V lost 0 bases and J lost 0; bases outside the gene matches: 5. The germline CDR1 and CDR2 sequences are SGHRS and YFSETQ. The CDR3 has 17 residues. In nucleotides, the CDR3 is TGCGCCAGCAGCTTGGCTACTAGCGTAACGAACACCGGGGAGCTGTTTTTT. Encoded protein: CASSLATSVTNTGELFF.

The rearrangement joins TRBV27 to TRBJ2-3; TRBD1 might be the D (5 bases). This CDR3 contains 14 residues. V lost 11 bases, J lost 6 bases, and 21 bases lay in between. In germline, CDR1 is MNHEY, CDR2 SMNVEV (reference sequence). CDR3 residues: CASQPHGNRDTQYF. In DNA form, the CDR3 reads TGTGCCTCCCAACCCCACGGAAACAGGGATACGCAGTATTTT.

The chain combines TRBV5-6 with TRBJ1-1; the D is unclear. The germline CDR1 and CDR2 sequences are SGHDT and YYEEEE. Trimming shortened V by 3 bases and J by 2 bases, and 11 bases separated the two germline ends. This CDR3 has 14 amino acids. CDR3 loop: CASSSEGFNTEAFF. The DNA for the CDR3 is TGTGCCAGCAGCTCAGAGGGTTTCAACACTGAAGCTTTCTTT.

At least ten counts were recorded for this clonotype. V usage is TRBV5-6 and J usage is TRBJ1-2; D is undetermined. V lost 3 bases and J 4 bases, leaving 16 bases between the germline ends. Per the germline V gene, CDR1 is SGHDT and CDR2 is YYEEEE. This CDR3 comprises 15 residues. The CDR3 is CASSSERGVPYGYTF. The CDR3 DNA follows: TGTGCCAGCAGCTCGGAGCGGGGAGTTCCCTATGGCTACACCTTC.

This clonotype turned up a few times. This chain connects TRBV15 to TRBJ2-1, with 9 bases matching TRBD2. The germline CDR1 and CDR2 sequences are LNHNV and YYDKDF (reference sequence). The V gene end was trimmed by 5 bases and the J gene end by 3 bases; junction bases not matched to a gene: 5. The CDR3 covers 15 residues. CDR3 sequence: CATSGQRGDYNEQFF. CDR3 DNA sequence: TGTGCCACCAGCGGACAGCGGGGGGACTACAATGAGCAGTTCTTC.

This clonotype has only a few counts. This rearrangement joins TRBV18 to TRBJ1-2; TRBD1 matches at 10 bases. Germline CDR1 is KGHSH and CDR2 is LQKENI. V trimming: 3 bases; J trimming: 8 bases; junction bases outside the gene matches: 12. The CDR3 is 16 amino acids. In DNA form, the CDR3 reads TGTGCCAGCTCACCGCGACAGGGGGCGGTAGTCGACGGCTACACCTTC. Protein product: CASSPRQGAVVDGYTF.